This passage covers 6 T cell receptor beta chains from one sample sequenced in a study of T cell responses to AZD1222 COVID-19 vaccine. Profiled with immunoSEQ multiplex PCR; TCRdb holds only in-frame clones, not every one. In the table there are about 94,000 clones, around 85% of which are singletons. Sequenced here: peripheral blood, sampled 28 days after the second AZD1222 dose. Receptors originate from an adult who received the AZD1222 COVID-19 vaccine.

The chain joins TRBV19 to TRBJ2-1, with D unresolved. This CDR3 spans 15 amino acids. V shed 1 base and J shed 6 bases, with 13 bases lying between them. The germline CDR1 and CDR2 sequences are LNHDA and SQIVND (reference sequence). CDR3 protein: CASSIGVAPRNEQFF. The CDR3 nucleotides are TGTGCCAGTAGTATAGGAGTAGCTCCCCGCAATGAGCAGTTCTTC.

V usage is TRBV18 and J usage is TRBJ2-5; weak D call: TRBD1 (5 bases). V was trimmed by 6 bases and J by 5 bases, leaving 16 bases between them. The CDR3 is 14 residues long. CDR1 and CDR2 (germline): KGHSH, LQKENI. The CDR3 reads CASSASGRSETQYF. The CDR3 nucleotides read TGTGCCAGCTCCGCATCAGGGCGGTCGGAGACCCAGTACTTC.

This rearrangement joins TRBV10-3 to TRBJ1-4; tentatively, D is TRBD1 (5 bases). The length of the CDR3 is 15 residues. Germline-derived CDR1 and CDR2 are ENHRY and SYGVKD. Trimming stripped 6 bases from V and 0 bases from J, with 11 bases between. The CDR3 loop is CAISPGVTTNEKLFF. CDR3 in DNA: TGTGCCATCAGCCCGGGGGTCACAACTAATGAAAAACTGTTTTTT.

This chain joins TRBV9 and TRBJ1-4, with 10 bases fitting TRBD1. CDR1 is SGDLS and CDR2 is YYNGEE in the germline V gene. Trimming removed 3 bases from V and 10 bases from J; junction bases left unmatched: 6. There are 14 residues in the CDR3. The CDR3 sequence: CASSGQGATGKLFF. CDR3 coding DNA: TGTGCCAGCAGCGGACAGGGGGCGACAGGAAAACTGTTTTTT. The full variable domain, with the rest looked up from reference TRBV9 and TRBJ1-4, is DSGVTQTPKHLITATGQRVTLRCSPRSGDLSVYWYQQSLDQGLQFLIQYYNGEERAKGNILERFSAQQFPDLHSELNLSSLELGDSALYFCASSGQGATGKLFFGSGTQLSVL.

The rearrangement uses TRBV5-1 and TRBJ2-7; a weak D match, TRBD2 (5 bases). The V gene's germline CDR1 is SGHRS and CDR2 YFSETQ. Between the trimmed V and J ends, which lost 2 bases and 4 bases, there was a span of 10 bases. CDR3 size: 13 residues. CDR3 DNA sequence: TGCGCCAGCAGCTTCGAAACGGGGTACGAGCAGTACTTC. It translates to CASSFETGYEQYF.

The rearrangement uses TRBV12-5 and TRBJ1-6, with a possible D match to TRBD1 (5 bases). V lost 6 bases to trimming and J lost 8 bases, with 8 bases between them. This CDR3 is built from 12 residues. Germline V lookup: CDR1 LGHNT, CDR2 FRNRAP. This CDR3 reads CASGRDYSPLHF. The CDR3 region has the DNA TGTGCTAGTGGCAGGGATTATTCACCCCTCCACTTT.